Here is one TCR beta chain with its context. Trimming stripped 1 base from V and 8 bases from J, with 14 bases between. CDR3 size: 13 residues. Looked up from germline, CDR1 is DFQATT and CDR2 is SNEGSKA (reference sequence). This entry is derived from a study of CD8 T cells in Susac syndrome. As for the study in general: At the time of blood draw, patients with Susac syndrome were therapy-naive, receiving corticosteroids, or receiving intravenous immunoglobulin alone.

cDNA came from approximately 0.5 to 1 ug RNA primed by random hexamers. Amplification of TCR beta CDR3 used immunoSEQ multiplex PCR across 54 Vbeta and 13 Jbeta. MiXCR, applied by TCRdb to the immunoSEQ multiplex PCR reads, yields one record per CDR3 protein. Counted here are approximately 190,000 distinct CDR3 sequences, more than 85% occurring once; the ten biggest clones make up 0.087%. Patients with Susac syndrome met diagnostic criteria defined recently for definite or probable disease. This receptor was identified in a human donor with Susac syndrome. Input material: CD4+ T cells from PBMCs. The V call is TRBV20-1, the J call TRBJ1-2; no clear D gene. The CDR3 DNA sequence: TGCAGTGCTAGAGTCCCTGGGATTGAGGGCTACACCTTC. It encodes CSARVPGIEGYTF.